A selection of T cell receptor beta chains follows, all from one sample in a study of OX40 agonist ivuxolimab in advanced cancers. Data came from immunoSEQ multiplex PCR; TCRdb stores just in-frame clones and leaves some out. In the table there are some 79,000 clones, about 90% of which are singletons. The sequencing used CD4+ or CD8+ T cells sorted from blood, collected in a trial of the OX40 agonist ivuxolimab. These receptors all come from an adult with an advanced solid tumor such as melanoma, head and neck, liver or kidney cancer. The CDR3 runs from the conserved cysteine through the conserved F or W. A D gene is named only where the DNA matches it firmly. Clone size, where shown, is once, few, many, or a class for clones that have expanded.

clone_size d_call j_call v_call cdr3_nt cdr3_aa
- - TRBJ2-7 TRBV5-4 TGTGCCAGCAGCTCGGGTGGGGCGGTAGAGCAGTACTTC CASSSGGAVEQYF
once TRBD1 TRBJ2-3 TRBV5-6 TGTGCCAGCACCCAGGGGACAGGCAGCACAGATACGCAGTATTTT CASTQGTGSTDTQYF
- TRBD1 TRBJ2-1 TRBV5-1 TGCGCCAGCAGCTTGGTCGGGACAGGGGAAGAGCAGTTCTTC CASSLVGTGEEQFF
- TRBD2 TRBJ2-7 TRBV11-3 TGTGCCAGCAGCTCGAGGCCCGGACTAGCGGGAGGCGAGCAGTACTTC CASSSRPGLAGGEQYF
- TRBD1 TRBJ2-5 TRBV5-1 TGCGCCAGCAACCCCGTCGGGCAGGGGGTCGAGACCCAGTACTTC CASNPVGQGVETQYF
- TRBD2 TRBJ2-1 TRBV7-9 TGTGCCAGCAGCCCCTTGGATAGCGGGAGGGTTGAGCAGTTCTTC CASSPLDSGRVEQFF
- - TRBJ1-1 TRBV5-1 TGCGCCAGCAAAGAGGGGAATGAAGCTTTCTTT CASKEGNEAFF
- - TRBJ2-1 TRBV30 TGTGCCTGGAGTGAGATTACCAGTCCGTTCAATGAGCAGTTCTTC CAWSEITSPFNEQFF
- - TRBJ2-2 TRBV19 TGTGCCAGTAGGACTGCGGCTAGGACGACGATGGAGCTGTTTTTT CASRTAARTTMELFF
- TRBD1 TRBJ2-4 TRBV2 TGTGCCAGCAGAGCCGGGACAGGGGGCGGGAACATTCAGTACTTC CASRAGTGGGNIQYF
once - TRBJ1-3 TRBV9 TGTGCCAGCAGCGTAGATCATCGGGCGGCTGGAAACACCATATATTTT CASSVDHRAAGNTIYF
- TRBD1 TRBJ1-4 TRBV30 TGTGCCTGGAGGGAGGGTCCGAGGACAGGGAGAAATGAAAAACTGTTTTTT CAWREGPRTGRNEKLFF
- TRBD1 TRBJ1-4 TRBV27 TGTGCCAGCAGTAGCGACAGGGGATCTGAAAAACTGTTTTTT CASSSDRGSEKLFF
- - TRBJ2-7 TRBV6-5 TGTGCCAGCAGGGAGGCCAGCAATACCGAGCAGTACTTC CASREASNTEQYF
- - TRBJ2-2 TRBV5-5 TGTGCCAGCAGCTTCCCCAGCACCGGGGAGCTGTTTTTT CASSFPSTGELFF
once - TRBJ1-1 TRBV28 TGTGCCAGCGGTACAGGATACACTGAAGCTTTCTTT CASGTGYTEAFF
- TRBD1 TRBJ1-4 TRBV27 TGTGCCAGCAGGATTTCCGGGACAGGGGTCGAAAAACTGTTTTTT CASRISGTGVEKLFF
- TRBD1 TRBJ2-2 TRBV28 TGTGCCAGCATGGGGGGGGACAGGGCGAACACCGGGGAGCTGTTTTTT CASMGGDRANTGELFF
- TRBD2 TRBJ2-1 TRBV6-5 TGTGCCAGCAGTCGAGCGGGAGGGCCATACAATGAGCAGTTCTTC CASSRAGGPYNEQFF
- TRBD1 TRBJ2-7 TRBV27 TGTGCCAGCAGAAGGACAGGGGGCTACGAGCAGTACTTC CASRRTGGYEQYF
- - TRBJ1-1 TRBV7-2 TGTGCCAGCAGCTCGCAGGGAGACACTGAAGCTTTCTTT CASSSQGDTEAFF
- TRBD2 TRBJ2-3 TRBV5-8 TGTGCCAGCAGCGAGGACACCCTACTAGCGGGAGTTTCAGATACGCAGTATTTT CASSEDTLLAGVSDTQYF
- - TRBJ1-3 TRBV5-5 TGTGCCAGCAGTCTCGGTGGATCTCGAGTGAGAAACACCATATATTTT CASSLGGSRVRNTIYF
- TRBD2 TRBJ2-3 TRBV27 TGTGCCAGCAGCCTAGCGGGAGGGCGCACAGATACGCAGTATTTT CASSLAGGRTDTQYF
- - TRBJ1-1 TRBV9 TGTGCCAGCAGCGTAGTTTCAGGGCTGGGGAACACTGAAGCTTTCTTT CASSVVSGLGNTEAFF
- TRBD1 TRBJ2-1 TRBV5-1 TGCGCCAGCAGCCTGGATGGGACAGGGCACTACAATGAGCAGTTCTTC CASSLDGTGHYNEQFF
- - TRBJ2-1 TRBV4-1 TGCGCCAGCAGCCGAGACCGACTACTGAATGAGCAGTTCTTC CASSRDRLLNEQFF
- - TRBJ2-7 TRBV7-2 TGTGCCAGCAGCTTAGATGGGGGAGTTTTCTACGAGCAGTACTTC CASSLDGGVFYEQYF
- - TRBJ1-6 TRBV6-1 TGTGCCAGCAGACAGGGTGCGAATAATTCACCCCTCCACTTT CASRQGANNSPLHF
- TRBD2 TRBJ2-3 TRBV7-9 TGTGCCAGCAGCTTAGCCCTAGCGGGAGGAACGGATACGCAGTATTTT CASSLALAGGTDTQYF
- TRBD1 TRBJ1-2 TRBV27 TGTGCCAGCAGTTTATCGGGACAGGGGGCCATCTATGGCTACACCTTC CASSLSGQGAIYGYTF
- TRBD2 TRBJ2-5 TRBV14 TGTGCCAGCAGCCAATGGGGACTAGCGCAAGAGACCCAGTACTTC CASSQWGLAQETQYF
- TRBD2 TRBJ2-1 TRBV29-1 TGCAGCGTTGAAACCGGGACTAGCGGAAGGAATGAGCAGTTCTTC CSVETGTSGRNEQFF
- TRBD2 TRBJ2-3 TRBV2 TGTGCCAGCCCCCGGGGGGAAACTAGCATCACAGATACGCAGTATTTT CASPRGETSITDTQYF
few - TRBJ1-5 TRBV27 TGTGCCAGCAGTTCGGGGTTTAGCAATCAGCCCCAGCATTTT CASSSGFSNQPQHF
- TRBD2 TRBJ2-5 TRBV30 TGTGCCTGGGTAGTAGCGGGGCAAGAGACCCAGTACTTC CAWVVAGQETQYF
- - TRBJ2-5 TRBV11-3 TGTGCCAGCAGCGAACATCTAGGGCAAGAGACCCAGTACTTC CASSEHLGQETQYF
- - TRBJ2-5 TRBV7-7 TGTGCCAGCAGCTTCGGAAAGACCCAGTACTTC CASSFGKTQYF
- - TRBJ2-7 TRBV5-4 TGTGCCAGCAAGAGCACTACCACCTACGAGCAGTACTTC CASKSTTTYEQYF
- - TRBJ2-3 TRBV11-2 TGTGCCAGCAGCTTAGTGCCCACCCCGAGCACAGATACGCAGTATTTT CASSLVPTPSTDTQYF
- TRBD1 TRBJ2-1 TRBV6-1 TGTGCCAGCAGTGAAGTTTGGACAGGCTATGAGCAGTTCTTC CASSEVWTGYEQFF
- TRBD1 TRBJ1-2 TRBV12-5 TGTGCTAGTGGTCCGCCGGGACAGGGGGCATGGGGCTACACCTTC CASGPPGQGAWGYTF
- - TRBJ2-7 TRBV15 TGTGCCACCTCGGAGCTAGCAAATGAGCAGTACTTC CATSELANEQYF
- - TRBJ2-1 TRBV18 TGTGCCAGCTCACCCTCGGAGGGAGTCGGCCATGAGCAGTTCTTC CASSPSEGVGHEQFF
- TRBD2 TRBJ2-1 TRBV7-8 TGTGCCAGCAGCTTACGAGAAAAAGCGGGAGGGAATGAGCAGTTCTTC CASSLREKAGGNEQFF
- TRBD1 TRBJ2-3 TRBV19 TGTGCCAGTAGCCAGACAGGGGGCGAGACCAGGGAGTATTTT CASSQTGGETREYF